These 32 T cell receptor beta chains came from one sample sequenced in a study of cytomegalovirus exposure and HLA in healthy donors. Measured with immunoSEQ multiplex PCR; TCRdb has only the in-frame clones, and not every one. The sample shows about 270,000 clones, roughly 85% of them seen only once. Sequencing was done on a sample of PBMCs. The receptors here all came from a woman aged 18-29 years in good health and CMV-seronegative.

CDR3 loop: CASSIEAPAASTDTQYF. CDR3 nucleotide sequence: TGTGCCAGTAGTATAGAGGCCCCAGCGGCAAGCACAGATACGCAGTATTTT. This chain joins TRBV19 and TRBJ2-3, with a weak D call TRBD2 (5 bases). Looked up from germline, CDR1 is LNHDA and CDR2 is SQIVND (reference sequence). The V end lost 0 bases, the J end lost 0 bases, and 13 bases lay between the germline ends. CDR3 size: 17 residues.

This rearrangement joins TRBV4-1 to TRBJ2-7; 7 bases align to TRBD1. CDR3 size: 16 residues. Germline V gene data show CDR1 as MGHRA and CDR2 as YSYEKL. V trimming: 0 bases; J trimming: 2 bases; junction bases outside the gene matches: 7. CDR3 nucleotide sequence: TGCGCCAGCAGCCAAGATATCGGGACAGAGACCTACGAGCAGTACTTC. Encoded protein: CASSQDIGTETYEQYF.

The chain has TRBV30 and TRBJ2-2; perhaps TRBD2 as D (6 bases). V lost 4 bases and J 5 bases, leaving 14 bases between the germline ends. Germline CDR1 reads GTSNPN; CDR2 reads SVGIG (reference sequence). The CDR3 has 14 amino acids. The CDR3 DNA is TGTGCCTGGAAACGACTAGTGGGTACCGGGGAGCTGTTTTTT. Amino acids: CAWKRLVGTGELFF.

The CDR3 nucleotides are TGTGCCAGCAGTTACGGGGGGTTAGATACGCAGTATTTT. Its translation is CASSYGGLDTQYF. The chain has TRBV6-5 and TRBJ2-3; weak D call: TRBD2 (6 bases). Germline CDR1 is MNHEY and CDR2 is SVGAGI. The V gene lost 2 bases and the J gene lost 5 bases, with 8 bases spanning the gap. The CDR3 has 13 residues.

V usage is TRBV18 and J usage is TRBJ2-1; 8 nucleotides match TRBD2. This CDR3 has 17 amino acids. Germline loops: CDR1 KGHSH, CDR2 LQKENI. The V and J ends lost 1 base and 0 bases, in that order; junction bases with no gene match: 5. Here the CDR3 DNA reads TGTGCCAGCTCACCACGGAGTAGCGGGGACTCCTACAATGAGCAGTTCTTC. Encoded protein: CASSPRSSGDSYNEQFF.

This chain joins TRBV6-5 and TRBJ1-5; TRBD1 matches at 9 bases. This CDR3 is 14 amino acids long. Germline lookup yields CDR1 MNHEY and CDR2 SVGAGI. Germline trimming cut 8 bases from V and 0 bases from J; bases unmatched to any gene: 2. CDR3 sequence reads: CASWDRDSNQPQHF. The CDR3 bases are TGTGCCAGCTGGGACAGGGATAGCAATCAGCCCCAGCATTTT.

CDR3 DNA sequence: TGTGCCAGCAGTGACTCCACAAGTAGAGGAGCTTTCTTT. It yields the protein CASSDSTSRGAFF. The V gene is TRBV6-4, the J gene TRBJ1-1; D gene uncertain. V lost 0 bases and J lost 10, with 12 bases in between. There are 13 residues in the CDR3. Per the germline V gene, CDR1 is MRHNA and CDR2 is SNTAGT.

The chain joins TRBV11-2 to TRBJ2-3; D is ambiguous. Germline CDR1 and CDR2: SGHAT and FQNNGV. The CDR3 runs 14 residues. Trimming removed 5 bases at V and 4 bases at J, with 13 bases between. The CDR3 coding sequence is TGTGCCAGCAGCCCCGAGGTTTCCGCAGATACGCAGTATTTT. Its protein is CASSPEVSADTQYF.

The rearrangement uses TRBV30 and TRBJ2-3, with D possibly being TRBD2 (6 bases). The V and J ends lost 2 bases and 0 bases respectively, with 24 bases between them. CDR3 size: 19 residues. Germline CDR1 reads GTSNPN; CDR2 reads SVGIG (reference sequence). The CDR3 DNA reads as TGTGCCTGGAGTTCACCCTCCACCGGGAGACCAACTAGCACAGATACGCAGTATTTT. Translation gives CAWSSPSTGRPTSTDTQYF.

This clone was seen a single time. This CDR3 is also generated by other DNA sequences in the sample. The CDR3 DNA reads TGCAGCGTCCTGGACAGTTTTAATGAAAAACTGTTTTTT. It codes for CSVLDSFNEKLFF. J is TRBJ1-4 and V is TRBV29-1; D is perhaps TRBD1 (6 bases). Trimming pared 6 bases from V and 4 bases from J, leaving 12 bases between. Germline lookup yields CDR1 SQVTM and CDR2 ANQGSEA. The CDR3 length is 13 residues.

The genes are TRBV20-1 and TRBJ1-1, with D maybe TRBD1 (5 bases). This CDR3 contains 10 residues. Germline CDR1 is DFQATT and CDR2 is SNEGSKA (reference sequence). The V and J ends lost 4 bases and 8 bases respectively, with 8 bases between them. CDR3 loop: CSAIREEAFF. The CDR3 coding sequence is TGCAGTGCTATCAGGGAAGAAGCTTTCTTT.

The chain is built from TRBV6-6 and TRBJ1-2; D ambiguous. In germline, CDR1 is MNHNY, CDR2 SVGAGI (reference sequence). The CDR3 is 14 amino acids. V lost 6 bases, J lost 4 bases, and 15 bases lay in between. CDR3 residues: CASSPIGSGYGYTF. For the CDR3, the DNA is TGTGCCAGCAGCCCTATAGGTAGCGGCTATGGCTACACCTTC.

The J gene is TRBJ2-5, the V gene TRBV30; D might be TRBD2 (5 bases). The germline V gene encodes CDR1 GTSNPN and CDR2 SVGIG (reference sequence). Trimming took off 1 base at V and 5 bases at J, with 14 bases between the two ends. The CDR3 is made up of 14 amino acids. The CDR3 region is CAWSAGTGWETQYF. CDR3 nucleotide sequence: TGTGCCTGGAGTGCCGGCACGGGGTGGGAGACCCAGTACTTC.

CDR3 in amino acids: CASSASGGATGELFF. DNA of the CDR3: TGTGCCAGCAGTGCCTCGGGGGGGGCGACCGGGGAGCTGTTTTTT. The rearrangement joins TRBV25-1 to TRBJ2-2, with TRBD2 identical over 8 bases. Unmatched junction bases numbered 6, after V lost 4 bases and J lost 5 bases. The CDR3 covers 15 residues. Germline V gene lookup returns CDR1 MGHDK and CDR2 SYGVNS. Full variable domain (missing parts from reference TRBV25-1 and TRBJ2-2): EADIYQTPRYLVIGTGKKITLECSQTMGHDKMYWYQQDPGMELHLIHYSYGVNSTEKGDLSSESTVSRIRTEHFPLTLESARPSHTSQYLCASSASGGATGELFFGEGSRLTVL.

This chain links TRBV7-6 with TRBJ2-7; weak D call: TRBD1 (7 bases). Trimming removed 2 bases at V and 6 bases at J, with 8 bases between. Germline CDR1 reads SGHVS; CDR2 reads FNYEAQ. This CDR3 region has 12 residues. CDR3: CASSLQGGEQYF. The CDR3 DNA follows: TGTGCCAGCAGCTTACAGGGGGGCGAGCAGTACTTC.

J is TRBJ2-2 and V is TRBV12-5; 7 bases map to TRBD2. The CDR3 loop spans 19 amino acids. Germline V gene lookup returns CDR1 LGHNT and CDR2 FRNRAP. V lost 0 bases, J lost 5 bases, and 15 bases stayed unmatched. In DNA form, the CDR3 reads TGTGCTAGTGGTTTGGTCCTAACCGCTAGCGGCCAAGGGACCGGGGAGCTGTTTTTT. It specifies CASGLVLTASGQGTGELFF.

The chain is built from TRBV29-1 and TRBJ1-2; D perhaps matches TRBD1 (5 bases). Trimming stripped 7 bases from V and 3 bases from J, with 15 bases between. The CDR3 loop spans 13 amino acids. Germline V gene data show CDR1 as SQVTM and CDR2 as ANQGSEA. The CDR3 loop reads CSAFGTLDYGYTF. As DNA, the CDR3 is TGCAGCGCCTTCGGGACTCTAGACTATGGCTACACCTTC.

CDR3 loop: CASSLAYGYEQYF. Written as DNA, the CDR3 is TGTGCCAGCAGCTTAGCGTACGGCTACGAGCAGTACTTC. This sequence joins TRBV7-2 and TRBJ2-7; no clear D. The V end was cut by 0 bases, the J end by 3 bases, with 6 bases between. CDR3 size: 13 residues. CDR1 is SGHTA and CDR2 is FQGNSA in the germline V gene.

This sequence joins TRBV27 and TRBJ2-7; tentatively, D is TRBD1 (5 bases). This CDR3 spans 15 amino acids. Trimming left V 2 bases short and J 0 bases short, with 11 bases between. CDR1 and CDR2 (germline): MNHEY, SMNVEV (reference sequence). The CDR3 region has the DNA TGTGCCAGCAGTTTAGGCCTAGGGGTCTCCTACGAGCAGTACTTC. It translates to CASSLGLGVSYEQYF.

This chain connects TRBV30 to TRBJ1-2, with 7 bases aligning to TRBD1. Trimming removed 3 bases from V and 10 bases from J; junction bases left unmatched: 11. Germline lookup yields CDR1 GTSNPN and CDR2 SVGIG (reference sequence). This CDR3 is 13 amino acids long. The CDR3 nucleotides are TGTGCCTGGAGCATACAGGGGCCGCGGAACTACACCTTC. It specifies CAWSIQGPRNYTF.

This clone appeared a single time. The J gene is TRBJ1-5, the V gene TRBV15; D possibly corresponds to TRBD1 (5 bases). Germline assignment: CDR1 LNHNV and CDR2 YYDKDF (reference sequence). V gave up 0 bases and J gave up 1 base, with 10 bases separating them. The CDR3 extends over 16 amino acids. In DNA, the CDR3 is TGTGCCACCAGCAGAGATTACGGGGGAAGCAATCAGCCCCAGCATTTT. Its translation: CATSRDYGGSNQPQHF. The whole variable domain, filled in from reference TRBV15 and TRBJ1-5, reads DAMVIQNPRYQVTQFGKPVTLSCSQTLNHNVMYWYQQKSSQAPKLLFHYYDKDFNNEADTPDNFQSRRPNTSFCFLDIRSPGLGDTAMYLCATSRDYGGSNQPQHFGDGTRLSIL.

V and J are TRBV29-1 and TRBJ1-1; D is unclear. V lost 2 bases and J 0 bases, leaving 7 bases between the germline ends. The V gene's germline CDR1 is SQVTM and CDR2 ANQGSEA. The length of the CDR3 is 13 residues. The CDR3 sequence: CSVERRMNTEAFF. The CDR3 DNA is TGCAGCGTTGAAAGGAGGATGAACACTGAAGCTTTCTTT.

The J gene is TRBJ2-1, the V gene TRBV29-1; a possible D gene is TRBD2 (7 bases). The CDR3 length is 15 residues. With 7 bases removed from V and 0 bases from J, the gap between germline ends came to 16 bases. Germline V lookup: CDR1 SQVTM, CDR2 ANQGSEA. CDR3 in amino acids: CSADERGGSYNEQFF. Written as DNA, the CDR3 is TGCAGCGCCGACGAGAGGGGGGGCTCCTACAATGAGCAGTTCTTC.

This sequence joins TRBV14 and TRBJ2-7; D perhaps matches TRBD2 (6 bases). The germline V gene encodes CDR1 SGHDN and CDR2 FVKESK. With 0 bases removed from V and 6 bases from J, the gap between germline ends came to 6 bases. The CDR3 consists of 12 residues. The CDR3 is CASSQDGSEQYF. CDR3 in DNA: TGTGCCAGCAGCCAAGACGGGAGCGAGCAGTACTTC.

This clone was seen only once. The chain joins TRBV7-2 to TRBJ2-5, with D perhaps matching TRBD1 (6 bases). The V end lost 5 bases, the J end lost 6 bases, and 22 bases lay between the germline ends. Germline V gene data show CDR1 as SGHTA and CDR2 as FQGNSA. This CDR3 is 16 amino acids long. This CDR3 reads CASSLSQGSGWQTQYF. CDR3 coding DNA: TGTGCCAGCAGCCTATCCCAGGGGTCAGGTTGGCAGACCCAGTACTTC.

V gene TRBV6-5 combines with J gene TRBJ1-1; TRBD1 matches 7 bases. After removal of 4 bases from V and 8 bases from J, the junction contained 4 bases not matched to a gene. The V gene's germline CDR1 is MNHEY and CDR2 SVGAGI. The CDR3 runs 12 residues. The CDR3 region is CASSLRQGEAFF. In DNA, the CDR3 is TGTGCCAGCAGTTTAAGACAGGGAGAAGCTTTCTTT.

V and J are TRBV5-1 and TRBJ1-1; weak D call: TRBD1 (5 bases). Germline CDR1 is SGHRS and CDR2 is YFSETQ. CDR3 length: 16 residues. V was pared by 0 bases and J by 3 bases, with 15 bases between. The CDR3 bases are TGCGCCAGCAGCTTGGGGATCACCAGGGCGGACACTGAAGCTTTCTTT. Amino acids: CASSLGITRADTEAFF.

The V and J genes are TRBV7-6 and TRBJ2-3, with a possible D match to TRBD2 (7 bases). V gave up 5 bases and J gave up 5 bases, with 23 bases separating them. Germline V gene data show CDR1 as SGHVS and CDR2 as FNYEAQ. CDR3 size: 17 residues. The CDR3 region is CASSLRGGRAAEDTQYF. CDR3 bases: TGTGCCAGCAGCCTTAGGGGGGGGAGGGCCGCGGAAGATACGCAGTATTTT. Combining the CDR3 with reference TRBV7-6 and TRBJ2-3 gives the whole variable domain GAGVSQSPRYKVTKRGQDVALRCDPISGHVSLYWYRQALGQGPEFLTYFNYEAQQDKSGLPNDRFSAERPEGSISTLTIQRTEQRDSAMYRCASSLRGGRAAEDTQYFGPGTRLTVL.

The rearrangement links TRBV5-1 to TRBJ2-7, with 12 bases fitting TRBD2. Germline V CDR1 and CDR2: SGHRS, YFSETQ. After removal of 5 bases from V and 3 bases from J, the junction contained 6 bases not matched to a gene. The CDR3 extends over 15 amino acids. CDR3 nucleotide sequence: TGCGCCAGCAGTTATTCGACTAGCGGGAGCTACGAGCAGTACTTC. Its translation is CASSYSTSGSYEQYF.

The chain uses TRBV7-2 and TRBJ1-5; D might be TRBD1 (6 bases). The CDR3 sequence is 16 residues long. Germline CDR1 SGHTA, CDR2 FQGNSA. V was clipped by 1 base and J by 0 bases, with 10 bases between them. CDR3 coding DNA: TGTGCCAGCAGCTTAGTGGGGGCTTCTAGCAATCAGCCCCAGCATTTT. Translation: CASSLVGASSNQPQHF.

The chain employs TRBV7-3 and TRBJ1-1; D possibly corresponds to TRBD1 (5 bases). Germline loops: CDR1 SGHTA, CDR2 FQGTGA. Trimming removed 3 bases from V and 0 bases from J, with 14 bases in between. The CDR3 runs 16 residues. The DNA for the CDR3 is TGTGCCAGCAGCTTCACCCCACAGGACCTGAACACTGAAGCTTTCTTT. Translated: CASSFTPQDLNTEAFF.

V gene TRBV6-6 combines with J gene TRBJ2-7; no reliable D call. CDR3 length: 12 amino acids. CDR1 MNHNY and CDR2 SVGAGI come from the germline V gene (reference sequence). With 6 bases removed from V and 4 bases from J, the gap between germline ends came to 10 bases. The CDR3 DNA sequence: TGTGCCAGCAGCCGAGACACTTACGAGCAGTACTTC. Amino acid sequence: CASSRDTYEQYF.